Following are 31 T cell receptor beta chains from one sample sequenced in a study of Graves' ophthalmopathy and Graves' hyperthyroidism. Using RNA transcripts, the TCR beta CDR3 regions were amplified. First-round RT-PCR relied on HTBI primers, and a second-round multiplex PCR came next. Via MiXCR, TCRdb re-called the multiplex PCR reads, giving one row per CDR3 protein. Of some 350,000 distinct CDR3 sequences listed, about 18% were seen once; the top ten hold 2.4%. Sequencing was performed on peripheral blood. These receptors were taken from an adult woman with stable Graves' hyperthyroidism.

A remark on this clonotype: One junction end does not reproduce the germline sequence, and a read error may be involved. This chain connects TRBV7-2 to TRBJ2-7; D gene ambiguous. Looked up from germline, CDR1 is SGHTA and CDR2 is FQGNSA. The CDR3 is 12 amino acids. In DNA, the CDR3 is TGTGCCAGCAGCTCGCGACACTACGAACAGTACTTC. As protein: CASSSRHYEQYF. Variable domain in full (rest from reference TRBV7-2 and TRBJ2-7): GAGVSQSPSNKVTEKGKDVELRCDPISGHTALYWYRQSLGQGLEFLIYFQGNSAPDKSGLPSDRFSAERTGGSVSTLTIQRTQQEDSAVYLCASSSRHYEQYFGPGTRLTVT.

This clonotype was counted at least ten times. This chain links TRBV20-1 with TRBJ2-5; the match to TRBD2 covers 7 bases. The CDR3 has 14 amino acids. In germline, CDR1 is DFQATT, CDR2 SNEGSKA (reference sequence). Trimming cost V 0 bases and J 2 bases; bases outside gene matches: 3. The CDR3 bases are TGCAGTGCTAGAGATCAGCGGGGACAAGAGACCCAGTACTTC. It codes for CSARDQRGQETQYF.

This clonotype occurred many times. The V call is TRBV2, the J call TRBJ1-5; D gene uncertain. The V end was cut by 4 bases, the J end by 3 bases, with 7 bases between. The CDR3 is 13 residues long. CDR1 is SNHLY and CDR2 is FYNNEI in the germline V gene. The CDR3 sequence: CASSGGSNQPQHF. The DNA for the CDR3 is TGTGCCAGCAGTGGAGGATCCAATCAGCCCCAGCATTTT.

The table lists this clonotype with a few counts. The rearrangement uses TRBV9 and TRBJ1-6; possibly TRBD1 for D (5 bases). This CDR3 contains 14 residues. The ends were cut back, 2 bases at V and 10 bases at J, with 13 bases in the middle. Germline-derived CDR1 and CDR2 are SGDLS and YYNGEE. The CDR3 sequence is CASSVVGDGSPLHF. The CDR3 DNA reads TGTGCCAGCAGCGTGGTAGGGGACGGATCACCCCTCCACTTT.

This clonotype has ten or more counts. V usage is TRBV28 and J usage is TRBJ1-3; D is uncertain. The CDR3 runs 15 residues. V was trimmed by 8 bases and J by 0 bases, leaving 14 bases between them. Germline V gene lookup returns CDR1 MDHEN and CDR2 SYDVKM. The DNA of the CDR3 is TGTGCCAGCCGGCACTTTCACCTCTCTGGAAACACCATATATTTT. Translating gives CASRHFHLSGNTIYF. Supplemented by reference TRBV28 and TRBJ1-3, the full variable domain reads DVKVTQSSRYLVKRTGEKVFLECVQDMDHENMFWYRQDPGLGLRLIYFSYDVKMKEKGDIPEGYSVSREKKERFSLILESASTNQTSMYLCASRHFHLSGNTIYFGEGSWLTVV.

This clonotype was detected many times. The chain has TRBV9 and TRBJ1-1; D is ambiguous. Per the germline V gene, CDR1 is SGDLS and CDR2 is YYNGEE. V gave up 1 base and J gave up 3 bases, with 7 bases separating them. This CDR3 comprises 13 residues. The CDR3 region is CASSVQPDTEAFF. Here the CDR3 DNA reads TGTGCCAGCAGCGTACAGCCGGACACTGAAGCTTTCTTT. The full variable domain, with the rest looked up from reference TRBV9 and TRBJ1-1, is DSGVTQTPKHLITATGQRVTLRCSPRSGDLSVYWYQQSLDQGLQFLIQYYNGEERAKGNILERFSAQQFPDLHSELNLSSLELGDSALYFCASSVQPDTEAFFGQGTRLTVV.

This clonotype was seen repeatedly, ten times or more. The CDR3 nucleotides read TGTGCCAGCAGTGAAACCAGGGGTGGGGAGCAGTACTTC. It encodes CASSETRGGEQYF. This sequence joins TRBV2 and TRBJ2-7; D possibly corresponds to TRBD1 (6 bases). V was pared by 2 bases and J by 7 bases, with 12 bases between. Germline V gene sequence: CDR1 SNHLY, CDR2 FYNNEI. This CDR3 has 13 residues.

This clonotype has ten or more counts. The V call is TRBV29-1, the J call TRBJ2-5, with 13 bases matching TRBD2. Germline-derived CDR1 and CDR2 are SQVTM and ANQGSEA. The CDR3 is 15 residues long. V lost 3 bases and J lost 2; bases outside the gene matches: 3. Written as DNA, the CDR3 is TGCAGCGTTGACGGGACTAGCGGGATTCAAGAGACCCAGTACTTC. Protein sequence: CSVDGTSGIQETQYF.

The chain has TRBV24-1 and TRBJ2-5; the D is unclear. Trimming removed 4 bases from V and 5 bases from J, with 19 bases in between. The germline V gene has CDR1 KGHDR and CDR2 SFDVKD. This CDR3 is 16 amino acids long. The CDR3, as DNA: TGTGCCACCAGTGACAGTCCTCCGGGCCCGGCGGAGACCCAGTACTTC. Its protein product is CATSDSPPGPAETQYF.

Remarks on this clonotype: Because it lacks the conserved phenylalanine or tryptophan at the end, this CDR3 is likely a read error. CDR3 nucleotide sequence: TGTGCCTGGAGTGGCCAGGCGGGCGGGGAGCTGTTTTCT. Translated: CAWSGQAGGELFS. This rearrangement joins TRBV30 to TRBJ2-2; tentative D call: TRBD2 (5 bases). This CDR3 has 13 amino acids. V dropped 1 base and J dropped 7 bases, with 10 bases sitting between them. Germline V lookup: CDR1 GTSNPN, CDR2 SVGIG (reference sequence).

This clonotype showed up many times. V gene TRBV4-2 combines with J gene TRBJ1-3, with a possible D match to TRBD1 (6 bases). V gave up 0 bases and J gave up 1 base, with 25 bases separating them. Germline lookup yields CDR1 LGHNA and CDR2 YNFKEQ. This CDR3 contains 21 residues. CDR3 protein: CASSQDFSWGTRDSSGNTIYF. CDR3 coding DNA: TGTGCCAGCAGCCAAGATTTCTCGTGGGGGACAAGGGACTCTTCTGGAAACACCATATATTTT.

This clonotype was recorded many times. The J gene is TRBJ2-3, the V gene TRBV12-3 or TRBV12-4; no clear D. Trimming cost V 5 bases and J 2 bases, with 14 bases left between them. CDR3 length: 15 residues. CDR3: CASSLIIGFTDTQYF. CDR3 nucleotides: TGTGCCAGCAGTCTGATTATAGGTTTCACAGATACGCAGTATTTT.

In this sample, this clonotype turned up many times. CDR3 sequence (DNA): TGCAGCCGGGGGAGCTCCTACGAGCAGTACTTC. Protein product: CSRGSSYEQYF. V gene TRBV20-1 combines with J gene TRBJ2-7; a possible D gene is TRBD2 (6 bases). The CDR3 loop spans 11 amino acids. CDR1 and CDR2 (germline): DFQATT, SNEGSKA (reference sequence).

There are many counts of this clonotype. The chain combines TRBV11-2 with TRBJ2-2; the match to TRBD2 covers 8 bases. Germline V lookup: CDR1 SGHAT, CDR2 FQNNGV. This CDR3 contains 15 residues. Trimming took 5 bases from V and 7 from J; bases not matched to a gene: 9. CDR3 region: CASSAQRELVGELFF. The CDR3 DNA is TGTGCCAGCAGCGCCCAGCGGGAGCTTGTCGGGGAGCTGTTTTTT.

This clonotype was observed many times. Germline is not matched at one junction end, which may reflect a read error. V usage is TRBV6-1 and J usage is TRBJ2-4; tentatively, D is TRBD1 (6 bases). The CDR3 covers 14 residues. Germline CDR1 and CDR2: MNHNS and SASEGT. The CDR3 DNA sequence: TGTGCCACCGTGACAGGTTCCGGTACGGACATTAAGTACTTC. This sequence encodes CATVTGSGTDIKYF.

Many counts were recorded for this clonotype. The chain recombines TRBV28 with TRBJ2-2; the match to TRBD2 covers 12 bases. This CDR3 spans 17 amino acids. V gave up 6 bases and J gave up 2 bases; unmatched junction bases: 7. The germline V gene has CDR1 MDHEN and CDR2 SYDVKM. CDR3 DNA: TGTGCCAGCAGCGCCCCTAGCGGGAGGGACAACACCGGGGAGCTGTTTTTT. Encoded protein: CASSAPSGRDNTGELFF. Drawing the rest from reference TRBV28 and TRBJ2-2, the complete variable domain is DVKVTQSSRYLVKRTGEKVFLECVQDMDHENMFWYRQDPGLGLRLIYFSYDVKMKEKGDIPEGYSVSREKKERFSLILESASTNQTSMYLCASSAPSGRDNTGELFFGEGSRLTVL.

A remark on this clonotype: A single base separates this from a much larger clone, so it may be a read error. Because the CDR3 is missing its conserved closing phenylalanine or tryptophan, this is likely a read error. Because the CDR3's place on the DNA is in doubt, the DNA is left out and the CDR3 is given as listed by TCRdb. The chain links TRBV6-5 to TRBJ1-3; the table's TRBD1 call for D was not verified on the DNA. CDR1 and CDR2 from the germline V gene are MNHEY and SVGAGI. The length of the CDR3 is 15 amino acids, counting both ends. CDR3 sequence reads: CASSYSRGHGNTTYV.

The sample holds many counts of this clonotype. The DNA for the CDR3 is TGTGCCAGCAGCGTACAGGACAGCCCGAACACTGAAGCTTTCTTT. This translates into CASSVQDSPNTEAFF. The chain couples TRBV9 to TRBJ1-1; a weak D match, TRBD1 (6 bases). The germline V gene has CDR1 SGDLS and CDR2 YYNGEE. The germline V and J ends were trimmed by 1 base and 1 base, with 11 bases remaining between them. The CDR3 has 15 residues.

The J gene is TRBJ2-7, the V gene TRBV3-1, with a weak D call TRBD2 (5 bases). Trimming removed 5 bases from V and 3 bases from J, with 14 bases in between. This CDR3 region has 14 residues. Germline CDR1 LGHDT, CDR2 YNNKEL (reference sequence). The CDR3 here is CASSSGNHLYEQYF. The CDR3 DNA reads as TGTGCCAGCAGCTCCGGGAATCATCTCTACGAGCAGTACTTC.

This clonotype has ten or more counts. The chain combines TRBV2 with TRBJ2-7; D not resolved. V shed 2 bases and J shed 2 bases, with 7 bases lying between them. CDR1 and CDR2 from the germline V gene are SNHLY and FYNNEI. This CDR3 spans 13 amino acids. The chain's CDR3 is CASSESSTYEQYF. In DNA, the CDR3 is TGTGCCAGCAGTGAATCGTCAACCTACGAGCAGTACTTC.

This clonotype was observed many times. The chain is built from TRBV28 and TRBJ1-1; no firm D call. The CDR3 loop spans 13 amino acids. The ends were cut back, 3 bases at V and 1 base at J, with 6 bases in the middle. CDR1 MDHEN and CDR2 SYDVKM come from the germline V gene. The CDR3 nucleotides are TGTGCCAGCAGTTTTGGGGAGAACACTGAAGCTTTCTTT. Protein: CASSFGENTEAFF.

This clonotype was observed many times. The V and J genes are TRBV6-5 and TRBJ1-5; D call uncertain. CDR3 length equals 12 residues. Germline CDR1 reads MNHEY; CDR2 reads SVGAGI. With 6 bases removed from V and 9 bases from J, the gap between germline ends came to 12 bases. CDR3 bases: TGTGCCAGCAGCAGGCTGGCCGCGCCCCAGCATTTT. This codes for CASSRLAAPQHF.

This clonotype was seen ten or more times. The junction departs from the called germline gene at one end, perhaps through a read error. As DNA, the CDR3 is TGTGCCGGCAGTTTATCACAGGGGGTGCAAAGCGAGCAGTACTTC. Its translation is CAGSLSQGVQSEQYF. V and J are TRBV27 and TRBJ2-7; TRBD1 matches at 8 bases. The CDR3 loop spans 15 amino acids. CDR1 and CDR2 from the germline V gene are MNHEY and SMNVEV (reference sequence).

This clonotype was recorded many times. The chain is built from TRBV6-5 and TRBJ1-2, with TRBD1 identical over 7 bases. The CDR3 length is 14 residues. Germline lookup yields CDR1 MNHEY and CDR2 SVGAGI. V trimming: 6 bases; J trimming: 5 bases; junction bases outside the gene matches: 9. CDR3: CASRTGEYRYGYTF. The DNA for the CDR3 is TGTGCCAGCAGAACAGGGGAGTATCGATATGGCTACACCTTC.

This clonotype was observed many times. This sequence joins TRBV3-1 and TRBJ1-5; no firm D call. The germline gives CDR1 LGHDT, CDR2 YNNKEL (reference sequence). V lost 0 bases, J lost 7 bases, and 10 bases lay in between. The CDR3 is 14 residues long. CDR3 sequence (DNA): TGTGCCAGCAGCCAAGATCAGCTGAGCCAGCCCCAGCATTTT. As protein: CASSQDQLSQPQHF.

The genes are TRBV6-1 and TRBJ2-5; D gene uncertain. Trimming left V 4 bases short and J 2 bases short, with 8 bases between. Germline CDR1 MNHNS, CDR2 SASEGT. The CDR3 contains 13 residues. CDR3 coding DNA: TGTGCCAGCAGTGGTCCTATGCAAGAGACCCAGTACTTC. It translates to CASSGPMQETQYF.

The V and J genes are TRBV27 and TRBJ1-6; 9 positions match TRBD1. Germline loops: CDR1 MNHEY, CDR2 SMNVEV (reference sequence). V was pared by 3 bases and J by 7 bases, with 7 bases of the junction left unmatched. The CDR3 covers 16 residues. The CDR3 bases are TGTGCCAGCAGTTTCTCGGGACAGGGCTTGAATTCACCCCTCCACTTT. Translating gives CASSFSGQGLNSPLHF.

This clonotype has a count of ten or more. A read error may produce the germline difference seen at one junction end. V usage is TRBV5-1 and J usage is TRBJ2-5; tentatively, D is TRBD2 (5 bases). The germline V gene encodes CDR1 SGHRS and CDR2 YFSETQ. The CDR3 runs to 12 residues. DNA for the CDR3: TGTGCCAGCAGCCCGGGACAAGAGACCCAGTACTTC. This gives the protein CASSPGQETQYF.

This clonotype has a count of ten or more. The genes are TRBV3-1 and TRBJ2-5; no definite D call. V lost 3 bases to trimming and J lost 5 bases, with 13 bases between them. The CDR3 consists of 14 residues. The V gene's germline CDR1 is LGHDT and CDR2 YNNKEL (reference sequence). For the CDR3, the DNA is TGTGCCAGCAGCCAGGAACCAAGGCCTGAGACCCAGTACTTC. Its translation is CASSQEPRPETQYF.

This clonotype occurred many times. The V and J genes are TRBV29-1 and TRBJ1-3, with 8 nucleotides matching TRBD1. V lost 6 bases, J lost 0 bases, and 4 bases stayed unmatched. CDR1 is SQVTM and CDR2 is ANQGSEA in the germline V gene. The CDR3 runs to 14 residues. DNA of the CDR3: TGCAGCGTAAGGACAGGGCTCTCTGGAAACACCATATATTTT. Protein: CSVRTGLSGNTIYF. Together with reference TRBV29-1 and TRBJ1-3, the CDR3 gives the full variable domain: SAVISQKPSRDICQRGTSLTIQCQVDSQVTMMFWYRQQPGQSLTLIATANQGSEATYESGFVIDKFPISRPNLTFSTLTVSNMSPEDSSIYLCSVRTGLSGNTIYFGEGSWLTVV.

The sample holds one count of this clonotype. CDR3 in amino acids: CASSLFSDSSYEQYF. DNA for the CDR3: TGCGCCAGCAGCTTATTTAGCGACAGCTCCTACGAGCAGTACTTC. The chain uses TRBV5-1 and TRBJ2-7, with D perhaps TRBD1 or TRBD2 (5 bases each). This CDR3 is built from 15 residues. CDR1 SGHRS and CDR2 YFSETQ come from the germline V gene. Deletions cut 2 bases from V and 0 bases from J, with 12 bases between.